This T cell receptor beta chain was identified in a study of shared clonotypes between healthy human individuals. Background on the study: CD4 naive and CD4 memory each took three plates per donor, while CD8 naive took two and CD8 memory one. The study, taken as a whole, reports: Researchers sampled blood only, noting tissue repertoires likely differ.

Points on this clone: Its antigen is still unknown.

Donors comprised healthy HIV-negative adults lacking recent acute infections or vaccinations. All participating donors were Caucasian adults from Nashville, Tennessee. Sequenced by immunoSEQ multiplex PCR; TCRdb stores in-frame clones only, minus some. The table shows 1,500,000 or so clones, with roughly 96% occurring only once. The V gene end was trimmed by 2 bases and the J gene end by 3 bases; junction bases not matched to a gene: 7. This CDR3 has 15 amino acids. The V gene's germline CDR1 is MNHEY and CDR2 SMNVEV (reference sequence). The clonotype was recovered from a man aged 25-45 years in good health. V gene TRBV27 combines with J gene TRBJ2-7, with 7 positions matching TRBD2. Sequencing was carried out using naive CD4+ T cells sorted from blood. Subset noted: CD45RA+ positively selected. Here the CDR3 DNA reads TGTGCCAGCAGTTTAAGAGGGGAGGGGCACTACGAGCAGTACTTC. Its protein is CASSLRGEGHYEQYF.